The 23 T cell receptor beta chains in this list originate from one sample, sequenced in a study of CD8+CD57+ T cells in acquired aplastic anemia (dated by TCRdb to between 2017 and 2018). Expansion of CD8+CD57+ cells had been shown by flow cytometry in the patients chosen for sequencing. The instrument was an Illumina HiSeq 2000. Profiling of TCR beta VDJ combinations and CDR3 sequences used genomic DNA as the template. The public sequencing data were trimmed at Q25 with fastp and processed into clonotypes with MiXCR by TCRdb, which kept only in-frame beta chains. Each record represents a unique CDR3 protein, reported with the most common genes and DNA among its rows. The sample table lists about 120,000 distinct CDR3 sequences, 45% to 60% of them with a count of one. The top ten hold roughly 29% of the sample. The specimen was sorted CD4+, CD8+, or CD8+CD57+ T cells (not recorded which) from PBMCs. These receptors were taken from a human donor with aplastic anemia.

The chain carries TRBV19 and TRBJ2-1, with D unresolved. This CDR3 contains 15 residues. Germline V lookup: CDR1 LNHDA, CDR2 SQIVND (reference sequence). V was pared by 3 bases and J by 2 bases, with 11 bases between. CDR3 nucleotide sequence: TGTGCCAGTAGTATCTGGGCCGATGCCTACAATGAGCAGTTCTTC. It specifies CASSIWADAYNEQFF.

Concerning this clonotype: This clone may be a read error of a much larger clone one base away. The conserved phenylalanine or tryptophan normally closing the CDR3 is absent here, so this likely arose from a read error. The rearrangement joins TRBV12-5 to TRBJ2-7, with D hard to call. The CDR3 is 13 amino acids. Germline values: CDR1 LGHNT, CDR2 FRNRAP. V lost 1 base, J lost 1 base, and 5 bases lay in between. As DNA, the CDR3 is TGTGCTAGTGGTTTGGCAGATTCCTACGAGCAGTACTCC. It specifies CASGLADSYEQYS.

The V and J genes are TRBV7-6 and TRBJ2-7; D not resolved. The germline V and J ends were trimmed by 3 bases and 3 bases, with 12 bases remaining between them. The CDR3 sequence is 14 residues long. Looked up from germline, CDR1 is SGHVS and CDR2 is FNYEAQ. CDR3 bases: TGTGCCAGCAGCTTCTCCTCGGGCGGCTACGAGCAGTACTTC. Protein product: CASSFSSGGYEQYF. Looking up the rest from reference TRBV7-6 and TRBJ2-7 gives the full variable domain: GAGVSQSPRYKVTKRGQDVALRCDPISGHVSLYWYRQALGQGPEFLTYFNYEAQQDKSGLPNDRFSAERPEGSISTLTIQRTEQRDSAMYRCASSFSSGGYEQYFGPGTRLTVT.

At least ten counts were recorded for this clonotype. This sequence joins TRBV4-1 and TRBJ1-4, with D possibly matching TRBD1 (6 bases). The CDR3 is 15 amino acids. The ends were cut back, 3 bases at V and 8 bases at J, with 16 bases in the middle. Germline V gene data show CDR1 as MGHRA and CDR2 as YSYEKL. The CDR3 reads CASSQKDRSGEKLFF. CDR3 DNA sequence: TGCGCCAGCAGCCAGAAAGACAGGAGCGGAGAAAAACTGTTTTTT.

This sequence joins TRBV10-3 and TRBJ2-5; TRBD1 agrees at 11 bases. The germline gives CDR1 ENHRY, CDR2 SYGVKD. The trim removed 3 bases at V and 5 bases at J, leaving 11 bases unmatched. The CDR3 consists of 17 residues. CDR3 loop: CAISDPEGTGGVETQYF. The CDR3, as DNA: TGTGCCATCAGTGACCCCGAAGGGACAGGGGGAGTGGAGACCCAGTACTTC.

This clonotype has at least ten counts. This chain uses TRBV7-2 with TRBJ2-2; D is undetermined. With 2 bases removed from V and 7 bases from J, the gap between germline ends came to 8 bases. CDR1 is SGHTA and CDR2 is FQGNSA in the germline V gene. The CDR3 contains 13 residues. The chain's CDR3 is CASSLSVGGELFF. In DNA form, the CDR3 reads TGTGCCAGCAGCTTATCAGTTGGCGGGGAGCTGTTTTTT.

This chain links TRBV9 with TRBJ2-5; possibly TRBD2 for D (5 bases). The CDR3 loop spans 13 amino acids. Trimming stripped 0 bases from V and 5 bases from J, with 8 bases between. CDR1 and CDR2 (germline): SGDLS, YYNGEE. The CDR3 nucleotides are TGTGCCAGCAGCGTAGGGGAGCGGGAGACCCAGTACTTC. Translated, it gives CASSVGERETQYF.

V is TRBV7-2 and J is TRBJ2-5, with TRBD2 matching over 12 bases. The CDR3 contains 16 residues. The germline CDR1 and CDR2 sequences are SGHTA and FQGNSA. Germline trimming cut 2 bases from V and 1 base from J; bases unmatched to any gene: 2. The CDR3 DNA is TGTGCCAGCAGCTTACGGACTAGCGGGGTCCAAGAGACCCAGTACTTC. Residues: CASSLRTSGVQETQYF. Drawing the rest from reference TRBV7-2 and TRBJ2-5, the complete variable domain is GAGVSQSPSNKVTEKGKDVELRCDPISGHTALYWYRQSLGQGLEFLIYFQGNSAPDKSGLPSDRFSAERTGGSVSTLTIQRTQQEDSAVYLCASSLRTSGVQETQYFGPGTRLLVL.

This clonotype appeared many times. The chain is built from TRBV11-2 and TRBJ1-5; no clear D gene. Looked up from germline, CDR1 is SGHAT and CDR2 is FQNNGV. V lost 0 bases to trimming and J lost 1 base, with 7 bases between them. CDR3 length: 15 residues. CDR3 amino acids: CASSLDPLSNQPQHF. CDR3 nucleotide sequence: TGTGCCAGCAGCTTAGATCCGTTAAGCAATCAGCCCCAGCATTTT.

The V gene is TRBV19, the J gene TRBJ1-5; weak D call: TRBD1 (6 bases). Germline V gene sequence: CDR1 LNHDA, CDR2 SQIVND (reference sequence). The CDR3 spans 15 residues. The V and J ends lost 4 bases and 3 bases respectively, with 13 bases between them. CDR3 amino acids: CASSTLTGFNQPQHF. In DNA form, the CDR3 reads TGTGCCAGTAGTACCTTAACAGGGTTCAATCAGCCCCAGCATTTT.

In this sample, this clonotype turned up a few times. The chain is built from TRBV10-3 and TRBJ2-7, with a tentative D call TRBD1 (6 bases). Germline V lookup: CDR1 ENHRY, CDR2 SYGVKD. The CDR3 spans 13 residues. The V gene lost 4 bases and the J gene lost 5 bases, with 12 bases spanning the gap. CDR3 in DNA: TGTGCCATCAGTGCGGGCAGGGGACACGAGCAGTACTTC. Translated, it gives CAISAGRGHEQYF.

V usage is TRBV2 and J usage is TRBJ2-2; D unclear. Between the trimmed V and J ends, which lost 4 bases and 0 bases, there was a span of 6 bases. Germline CDR1 is SNHLY and CDR2 is FYNNEI. The CDR3 has 14 residues. The DNA of the CDR3 is TGTGCCAGCAGTGGCAGAGCGAACACCGGGGAGCTGTTTTTT. Encoded protein: CASSGRANTGELFF.

The chain combines TRBV20-1 with TRBJ2-5, with 8 bases lining up with TRBD1. Per the germline V gene, CDR1 is DFQATT and CDR2 is SNEGSKA (reference sequence). V lost 3 bases, J lost 5 bases, and 5 bases stayed unmatched. The CDR3 extends over 13 amino acids. CDR3 in DNA: TGCAGTGCTAGCAGGGGGCACGGGGAGACCCAGTACTTC. This translates into CSASRGHGETQYF.

The chain links TRBV12-3 or TRBV12-4 to TRBJ2-1; TRBD1 agrees at 8 bases. The V gene end was trimmed by 6 bases and the J gene end by 8 bases; junction bases not matched to a gene: 9. CDR3 size: 14 residues. CDR3 nucleotide sequence: TGTGCCAGCAGGACAGGGGATAGGTATGATGAGCAGTTCTTC. This codes for CASRTGDRYDEQFF.

The V and J genes are TRBV5-5 and TRBJ2-7; 7 nucleotides match TRBD1. The CDR3 has 14 amino acids. In germline, CDR1 is SGHKS, CDR2 YYEKEE (reference sequence). V lost 3 bases to trimming and J lost 3 bases; unmatched junction nucleotides: 6. CDR3: CASSYEAGGYEQYF. In nucleotides, the CDR3 is TGTGCCAGCAGCTACGAGGCAGGGGGCTACGAGCAGTACTTC.

The chain employs TRBV7-8 and TRBJ1-6; D ambiguous. The CDR3 is 13 residues long. Germline assignment: CDR1 SGHVS and CDR2 FQNEAQ. The V end was cut by 3 bases, the J end by 7 bases, with 7 bases between. The CDR3 sequence: CASSFEWNSPLHF. In nucleotides, the CDR3 is TGTGCCAGCAGCTTCGAGTGGAATTCACCCCTCCACTTT.

The rearrangement uses TRBV10-1 and TRBJ2-1, with D perhaps given as TRBD1 or TRBD2 (5 bases each). Trimming pared 7 bases from V and 8 bases from J, leaving 15 bases between. CDR1 is WNHNN and CDR2 is SYGVQD in the germline V gene (reference sequence). CDR3 size: 13 residues. CDR3: CASKKSGTDEQFF. The DNA for the CDR3 is TGCGCCAGCAAGAAGTCAGGGACGGATGAGCAGTTCTTC.

This clonotype appeared a single time. This chain links TRBV20-1 with TRBJ2-7; the D gene is possibly TRBD2 (5 bases). The germline V gene encodes CDR1 DFQATT and CDR2 SNEGSKA (reference sequence). The CDR3 extends over 13 amino acids. V was shortened by 2 bases and J by 0 bases, with 8 bases between the two germline ends. CDR3 residues: CSARIGVSYEQYF. In DNA form, the CDR3 reads TGCAGTGCTAGAATCGGGGTCTCCTACGAGCAGTACTTC.

This chain connects TRBV2 to TRBJ2-7, with D maybe TRBD2 (6 bases). CDR1 is SNHLY, CDR2 FYNNEI, per germline. The V and J ends lost 3 bases and 0 bases respectively, with 18 bases between them. The CDR3 totals 17 residues. CDR3 amino acids: CASSDLGGGSSSYEQYF. CDR3 in DNA: TGTGCCAGCAGTGACCTCGGTGGGGGGAGCAGCTCCTACGAGCAGTACTTC.

This clonotype was observed a handful of times. This rearrangement joins TRBV6-4 to TRBJ2-7; TRBD2 matches at 7 bases. V lost 5 bases and J lost 6; bases outside the gene matches: 10. CDR1 and CDR2 from the germline V gene are MRHNA and SNTAGT. The CDR3 is 14 amino acids. This CDR3 is CASSPRPGEGEQYF. CDR3 nucleotide sequence: TGTGCCAGCAGTCCACGGCCCGGGGAGGGCGAGCAGTACTTC.

The rearrangement joins TRBV7-9 to TRBJ1-6; TRBD1 is a possible D gene (5 bases). Trimming took 2 bases from V and 10 from J, leaving 15 bases between them. Looked up from germline, CDR1 is SEHNR and CDR2 is FQNEAQ (reference sequence). The CDR3 is 15 residues long. CDR3 residues: CASSLQGNNESPLHF. The CDR3, as DNA: TGTGCCAGCAGCTTACAGGGAAACAACGAATCACCCCTCCACTTT.

The chain recombines TRBV29-1 with TRBJ1-2; perhaps TRBD1 as D (6 bases). The germline V gene encodes CDR1 SQVTM and CDR2 ANQGSEA. The V and J ends lost 7 bases and 8 bases respectively, with 14 bases between them. The length of the CDR3 is 11 residues. In DNA form, the CDR3 reads TGCAGCGAAACGGGGGGGCAAGGCTACACCTTC. The encoded protein is CSETGGQGYTF.

This clonotype has a count of ten or more. This chain joins TRBV15 and TRBJ2-4; D perhaps matches TRBD2 (6 bases). Between the trimmed V and J ends, which lost 6 bases and 4 bases, there was a span of 16 bases. The CDR3 spans 15 residues. CDR1 and CDR2 (germline): LNHNV, YYDKDF (reference sequence). CDR3 residues: CATRPSGTLKNIQYF. DNA for the CDR3: TGTGCCACCAGACCATCCGGGACTCTTAAAAACATTCAGTACTTC.